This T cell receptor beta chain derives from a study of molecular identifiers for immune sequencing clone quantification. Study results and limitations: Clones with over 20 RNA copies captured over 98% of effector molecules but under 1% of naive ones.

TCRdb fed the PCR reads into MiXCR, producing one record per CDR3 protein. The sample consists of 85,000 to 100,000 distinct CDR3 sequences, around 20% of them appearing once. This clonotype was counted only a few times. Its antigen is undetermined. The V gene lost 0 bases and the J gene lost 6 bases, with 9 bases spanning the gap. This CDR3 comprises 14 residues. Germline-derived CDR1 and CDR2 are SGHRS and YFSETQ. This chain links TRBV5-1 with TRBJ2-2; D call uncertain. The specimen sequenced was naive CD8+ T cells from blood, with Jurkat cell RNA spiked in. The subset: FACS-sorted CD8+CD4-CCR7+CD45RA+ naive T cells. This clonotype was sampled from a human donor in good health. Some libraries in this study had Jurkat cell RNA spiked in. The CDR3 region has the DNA TGCGCCAGCAGCTTGGAATGGGATTCCGGGGAGCTGTTTTTT. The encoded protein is CASSLEWDSGELFF.